This record concerns one TCR beta chain sequence. The CDR3 has 15 amino acids. The germline V gene encodes CDR1 SGHRS and CDR2 YFSETQ. Losses at the gene ends were 6 bases for V and 7 bases for J; bases not matched to a gene: 10. The data stem from a study of cytomegalovirus exposure and HLA in healthy donors. Primers included in the PCR were 60 Vbeta and 13 Jbeta primers. Measured with immunoSEQ multiplex PCR; TCRdb has only the in-frame clones, and not every one. This table holds about 82,000 clones, about 80% found once. This sequence was found in a man aged 50 to 60 in good health and CMV-seronegative. The chain joins TRBV5-1 to TRBJ1-6; TRBD1 matches at 7 bases. Sequenced input: PBMCs. This CDR3 reads CASTTGQAQNSPLHF. Here the CDR3 DNA reads TGCGCCAGCACGACCGGACAGGCTCAAAATTCACCCCTCCACTTT.